A single sample gave rise to the 10 T cell receptor beta chains below, sequenced in a study of blood T cell repertoires in COVID-19. This table comes from immunoSEQ multiplex PCR, and its TCRdb copy is limited to in-frame clones, with some not included. Here the sample spans fewer than 180,000 clones, 80% to 90% being singletons. Material for sequencing was peripheral blood. These receptor sequences come from a man aged 70-80 years with acute or convalescent COVID-19.

The V call is TRBV25-1, the J call TRBJ2-7; maybe TRBD2 (6 bases). V gave up 4 bases and J gave up 1 base, with 11 bases separating them. The germline CDR1 and CDR2 sequences are MGHDK and SYGVNS. The CDR3 is made up of 14 amino acids. The CDR3 DNA sequence: TGTGCCAGCAGTGTGCCGGGGAGGTCCTACGAGCAGTACTTC. It codes for CASSVPGRSYEQYF.

V is TRBV19 and J is TRBJ2-5; D is possibly TRBD1 (5 bases). Germline V gene lookup returns CDR1 LNHDA and CDR2 SQIVND (reference sequence). CDR3 length: 16 residues. With 3 bases removed from V and 4 bases from J, the gap between germline ends came to 18 bases. The CDR3 DNA is TGTGCCAGTAGTATGTTTTCAGGGAAGGCTATAGAGACCCAGTACTTC. This encodes CASSMFSGKAIETQYF.

The gene calls are TRBV28 and TRBJ2-5, with 7 bases identical to TRBD1. The trim removed 5 bases at V and 1 base at J, leaving 7 bases unmatched. Germline CDR1 is MDHEN and CDR2 is SYDVKM. CDR3 size: 15 residues. CDR3 DNA sequence: TGTGCCAGCAGTCGCCAGGGGGACCTCCAAGAGACCCAGTACTTC. Its protein product is CASSRQGDLQETQYF.

Points on this clone: At one end, the junction sequence differs from germline, possibly due to a read error. The chain has TRBV27 and TRBJ1-1, with D possibly being TRBD1 (6 bases). The CDR3 totals 13 residues. Per the germline V gene, CDR1 is MNHEY and CDR2 is SMNVEV (reference sequence). The CDR3 region is CANSDGTRAEAFF. CDR3 nucleotides: TGTGCCAACAGTGACGGGACAAGGGCTGAAGCTTTCTTT.

The chain couples TRBV6-5 to TRBJ1-2; TRBD1 is a possible D gene (6 bases). Trimming pared 6 bases from V and 6 bases from J, leaving 14 bases between. There are 13 residues in the CDR3. The germline V gene encodes CDR1 MNHEY and CDR2 SVGAGI. CDR3 DNA: TGTGCCAGCAGGTACAGGGAGTTCGATGGCTACACCTTC. Amino acids: CASRYREFDGYTF.

The chain couples TRBV7-3 to TRBJ2-1; 11 nucleotides align to TRBD2. J was trimmed by 8 bases and V by 4 bases; bases with no gene match: 4. The germline V gene has CDR1 SGHTA and CDR2 FQGTGA. The CDR3 loop spans 14 amino acids. The CDR3 reads CASSSGLAVDEQFF. The CDR3, as DNA: TGTGCCAGCAGCTCGGGACTAGCGGTAGATGAGCAGTTCTTC.

The J gene is TRBJ1-5, the V gene TRBV7-2, with a possible D match to TRBD1 (5 bases). The CDR3 length is 13 residues. Trimming removed 5 bases at V and 7 bases at J, with 12 bases between. Germline V gives CDR1 SGHTA, CDR2 FQGNSA. DNA of the CDR3: TGTGCCAGCAGCCGAGACAGTTACCAGCCCCAGCATTTT. Residues: CASSRDSYQPQHF.

The chain recombines TRBV3-1 (or the pseudogene TRBV3-2) with TRBJ2-5; tentative D call: TRBD2 (6 bases). The CDR3 totals 16 residues. Trimming took off 2 bases at V and 2 bases at J, with 15 bases between the two ends. Per the germline V gene, CDR1 is LGHDT and CDR2 is YNNKEL (reference sequence). CDR3 residues: CASSQKFGRVQETQYF. CDR3 DNA: TGTGCCAGCAGCCAAAAGTTCGGGAGAGTTCAAGAGACCCAGTACTTC.

The genes are TRBV19 and TRBJ2-5, with TRBD1 matching 9 bases. CDR1 LNHDA and CDR2 SQIVND come from the germline V gene (reference sequence). CDR3 size: 15 residues. Germline trimming cut 5 bases from V and 2 bases from J; bases unmatched to any gene: 6. The CDR3 bases are TGTGCCAGTAGTGCCCACAGGGGGCAACAAGAGACCCAGTACTTC. It codes for CASSAHRGQQETQYF.

A note on this clone: The sample contains more than one DNA sequence encoding this CDR3. The chain joins TRBV5-1 to TRBJ1-1, with TRBD1 identical over 10 bases. The ends lost 4 bases at V and 4 bases at J; junction bases unmatched: 1. Germline V gene data show CDR1 as SGHRS and CDR2 as YFSETQ. This CDR3 is built from 13 residues. The CDR3 sequence: CASSGQGGTEAFF. CDR3 bases: TGCGCCAGCAGCGGACAGGGGGGCACTGAAGCTTTCTTT.